Below, 20 T cell receptor beta chains from the same sample are listed, as sequenced in a study of CD8 T cells in ankylosing spondylitis. One entry per CDR3 protein results from TCRdb running MiXCR on the 5' RACE reads. The table lists 300,000 to 350,000 distinct CDR3 sequences, roughly 14% of them singletons. Input material: blood, either unsorted or a sorted T cell fraction (not recorded which). The source of these receptors is a male donor with ankylosing spondylitis or in good health (not recorded which).

CDR3 coding DNA: TGTGCCAGCAGCTTCACTTACCAAGAGACCCAGTACTTC. Its protein is CASSFTYQETQYF. This chain links TRBV12-3 or TRBV12-4 with TRBJ2-5, with D unclear. The CDR3 has 13 residues. Deletions cut 6 bases from V and 0 bases from J, with 8 bases between.

V is TRBV7-2 and J is TRBJ1-5; no definite D call. V lost 6 bases and J lost 2, with 11 bases in between. Germline CDR1 SGHTA, CDR2 FQGNSA. The CDR3 length is 14 residues. CDR3 nucleotide sequence: TGTGCCAGCAGTGAGGTGGTAGGCAATCAGCCCCAGCATTTT. Amino acid sequence: CASSEVVGNQPQHF.

The rearrangement links TRBV5-6 to TRBJ1-2; D may be TRBD1 (6 bases). CDR1 and CDR2 from the germline V gene are SGHDT and YYEEEE. This CDR3 contains 13 residues. V was cut by 1 base and J by 5 bases, with 9 bases left in between. The CDR3 reads CASSLNQGYGYTF. CDR3 nucleotide sequence: TGTGCCAGCAGCTTGAATCAGGGGTATGGCTACACCTTC.

The chain carries TRBV20-1 and TRBJ2-4; 8 nucleotides match TRBD1. CDR3 length equals 11 residues. V shed 5 bases and J 13 bases; nucleotides not matched to a gene: 7. Germline V gene data show CDR1 as DFQATT and CDR2 as SNEGSKA (reference sequence). The CDR3 region has the DNA TGCAGTGCTTTTGCAGGGGGCGCGCAGTACTTC. Amino acid sequence: CSAFAGGAQYF.

The table lists this clonotype with many counts. The DNA of the CDR3 is TGTGCCAGCAGCTTCGGGGGCTCCTACGAGCAGTACTTC. Its translation is CASSFGGSYEQYF. The chain has TRBV7-2 and TRBJ2-7; D is possibly TRBD2 (6 bases). The CDR3 contains 13 residues. V lost 3 bases and J lost 0, with 6 bases in between. The germline gives CDR1 SGHTA, CDR2 FQGNSA.

The genes are TRBV5-1 and TRBJ2-7; D is uncertain. Trimming pared 2 bases from V and 1 base from J, leaving 10 bases between. The CDR3 spans 14 residues. Per the germline V gene, CDR1 is SGHRS and CDR2 is YFSETQ. The CDR3 sequence is CASSFKQPSYEQYF. The DNA for the CDR3 is TGCGCCAGCAGCTTCAAGCAGCCTTCCTACGAGCAGTACTTC.

CDR3 in amino acids: CASSAGTLAEADTQYF. CDR3 nucleotides: TGCGCCAGCAGCGCCGGGACCCTAGCTGAGGCAGATACGCAGTATTTT. This chain links TRBV5-1 with TRBJ2-3; D tentatively reads TRBD1 or TRBD2 (5 bases each). Trimming removed 4 bases at V and 4 bases at J, with 19 bases between. CDR3 length: 16 amino acids. CDR1 is SGHRS and CDR2 is YFSETQ in the germline V gene.

V is TRBV27 and J is TRBJ2-4; D uncertain. Trimming pared 8 bases from V and 0 bases from J, leaving 8 bases between. Germline CDR1 reads MNHEY; CDR2 reads SMNVEV (reference sequence). This CDR3 has 13 residues. The CDR3 DNA reads TGTGCCAGCGGATACTTAGCCAAAAACATTCAGTACTTC. Protein: CASGYLAKNIQYF.

The table lists this clonotype with a few counts. This rearrangement joins TRBV5-1 to TRBJ2-3; D is uncertain. V shed 7 bases and J shed 4 bases, with 13 bases lying between them. Germline V CDR1 and CDR2: SGHRS, YFSETQ. CDR3 length: 13 residues. Here the CDR3 DNA reads TGCGCCAGCGGCTCCAGTAGGGCAGATACGCAGTATTTT. Amino acid sequence: CASGSSRADTQYF.

In its sample, this clonotype was seen a few times. The rearrangement links TRBV12-3 or TRBV12-4 to TRBJ2-7, with D possibly being TRBD2 (6 bases). The germline V and J ends were trimmed by 8 bases and 4 bases, with 15 bases remaining between them. This CDR3 has 13 amino acids. The CDR3 DNA follows: TGTGCCAGCCGGGGGAGGATGGTGTACGAGCAGTACTTC. The encoded protein is CASRGRMVYEQYF.

This clonotype occurred many times. The J gene is TRBJ2-7, the V gene TRBV4-2, with D possibly matching TRBD1 (5 bases). The germline CDR1 and CDR2 sequences are LGHNA and YNFKEQ. Trimming removed 2 bases at V and 5 bases at J, with 10 bases between. CDR3 size: 13 residues. CDR3: CASSQLDTNEQYF. Here the CDR3 DNA reads TGTGCCAGCAGCCAACTGGACACTAACGAGCAGTACTTC.

This chain uses TRBV20-1 with TRBJ1-2; D may be TRBD1 (5 bases). This CDR3 spans 12 amino acids. The V end lost 5 bases, the J end lost 7 bases, and 14 bases lay between the germline ends. CDR1 and CDR2 from the germline V gene are DFQATT and SNEGSKA (reference sequence). CDR3 in amino acids: CSAGSGDAGYTF. In DNA form, the CDR3 reads TGCAGTGCTGGGTCGGGGGACGCTGGCTACACCTTC.

There are many counts of this clonotype. This chain joins TRBV2 and TRBJ2-7; TRBD2 is a possible D gene (6 bases). Germline values: CDR1 SNHLY, CDR2 FYNNEI. There are 14 residues in the CDR3. The ends were cut back, 6 bases at V and 3 bases at J, with 15 bases in the middle. Here the CDR3 DNA reads TGTGCCAGCAGCCAACTTGGAGGGTTCTACGAGCAGTACTTC. Encoded protein: CASSQLGGFYEQYF.

V and J are TRBV7-9 and TRBJ2-1; D possibly corresponds to TRBD2 (6 bases). This CDR3 has 16 amino acids. V gave up 4 bases and J gave up 5 bases, with 18 bases separating them. The V gene's germline CDR1 is SEHNR and CDR2 FQNEAQ (reference sequence). The CDR3 DNA reads as TGTGCCAGCAGCTCAGGAGGGACCCTTATAAACAATGAGCAGTTCTTC. Residues: CASSSGGTLINNEQFF.

This clonotype has more than one count but fewer than ten. The chain recombines TRBV29-1 with TRBJ2-4; TRBD2 agrees at 10 bases. The CDR3 is 13 amino acids. Losses at the gene ends were 4 bases for V and 5 bases for J; bases not matched to a gene: 2. CDR1 and CDR2 (germline): SQVTM, ANQGSEA. The CDR3: CSVGLAGENIQYF. In DNA, the CDR3 is TGCAGCGTTGGCCTAGCGGGGGAAAACATTCAGTACTTC.

This clonotype was picked up a small number of times. The CDR3 DNA reads TGTGCCAGCAGATCGCTAGCGGGAGAGAGTGAGCAGTTCTTC. Translating gives CASRSLAGESEQFF. The V and J genes are TRBV6-1 and TRBJ2-1, with 10 bases identical to TRBD2. In germline, CDR1 is MNHNS, CDR2 SASEGT. With V trimmed by 6 bases and J by 9 bases, 8 bases remained unmatched. The CDR3 loop spans 14 amino acids.

This clonotype was counted a few times. The chain combines TRBV12-3 or TRBV12-4 with TRBJ2-1, with 9 bases lining up with TRBD1. The CDR3 consists of 15 residues. V trimming: 6 bases; J trimming: 0 bases; junction bases outside the gene matches: 3. The CDR3 protein is CASRDRGGSYNEQFF. The CDR3, as DNA: TGTGCCAGCAGGGACAGGGGCGGCTCCTACAATGAGCAGTTCTTC.

This chain joins TRBV7-2 and TRBJ1-2; TRBD1 might be the D (5 bases). With 4 bases removed from V and 5 bases from J, the gap between germline ends came to 17 bases. Germline V gene data show CDR1 as SGHTA and CDR2 as FQGNSA. There are 15 residues in the CDR3. The CDR3 protein is CASSSLWGPPYGYTF. As DNA, the CDR3 is TGTGCCAGCAGCTCTCTCTGGGGACCTCCATATGGCTACACCTTC.

The rearrangement joins TRBV25-1 to TRBJ2-1, with TRBD1 matching over 11 bases. This CDR3 is 14 amino acids long. Germline CDR1 and CDR2: MGHDK and SYGVNS. V dropped 4 bases and J dropped 12; count of bases not matched to a gene: 8. CDR3 protein: CASSGEAGTGGQFF. CDR3 coding DNA: TGTGCCAGCAGTGGCGAGGCCGGGACAGGGGGGCAGTTCTTC. Drawing the rest from reference TRBV25-1 and TRBJ2-1, the complete variable domain is EADIYQTPRYLVIGTGKKITLECSQTMGHDKMYWYQQDPGMELHLIHYSYGVNSTEKGDLSSESTVSRIRTEHFPLTLESARPSHTSQYLCASSGEAGTGGQFFGPGTRLTVL.

This clonotype has only a few counts. The chain has TRBV20-1 and TRBJ1-2, with 9 positions matching TRBD1. The junction had 15 bases not matched to a gene; V was cut back by 4 bases and J by 3 bases. The CDR3 is made up of 17 amino acids. Germline-derived CDR1 and CDR2 are DFQATT and SNEGSKA (reference sequence). The CDR3: CSATIAQGASPDYGYTF. CDR3 sequence (DNA): TGCAGTGCTACCATAGCACAGGGGGCATCCCCTGACTATGGCTACACCTTC.